This TCR beta chain came from a study of response to subunit inactivated influenza vaccine. This clonotype was counted only a few times. The antigen remains unidentified. In TCRdb, the RT-PCR reads were re-called with MiXCR into one record per CDR3 protein. The sample has 600,000 to 850,000 distinct CDR3 sequences, about 14% seen once. Study findings and constraints: After each seasonal influenza vaccination, few new T cells are recruited, the authors suggested.

Trimming took 5 bases from V and 5 from J; bases not matched to a gene: 9. Germline values: CDR1 SGHRS, CDR2 YFSETQ. The CDR3 loop spans 15 amino acids. Material: PBMCs from blood, obtained around 14 days before vaccination. The gene calls are TRBV5-1 and TRBJ2-5; 10 bases match TRBD1. This TCR derives from a man aged 50 to 60 who received an inactivated influenza vaccine. CDR3 bases: TGCGCCAGCAGGAGAGGGACAGGGGATGGGGAGACCCAGTACTTC. It specifies CASRRGTGDGETQYF.